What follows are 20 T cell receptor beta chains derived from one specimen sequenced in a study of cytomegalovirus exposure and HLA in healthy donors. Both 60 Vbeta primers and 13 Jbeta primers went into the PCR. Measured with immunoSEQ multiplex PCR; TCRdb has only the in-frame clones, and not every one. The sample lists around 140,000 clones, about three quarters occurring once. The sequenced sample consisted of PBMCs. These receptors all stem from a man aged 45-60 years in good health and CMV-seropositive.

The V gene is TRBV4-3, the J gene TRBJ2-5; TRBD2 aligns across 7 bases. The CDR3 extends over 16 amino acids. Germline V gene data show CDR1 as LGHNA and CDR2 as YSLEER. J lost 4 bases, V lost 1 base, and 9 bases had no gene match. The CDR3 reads CASSQGAGVGPETQYF. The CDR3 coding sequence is TGCGCCAGCAGCCAAGGGGCGGGAGTGGGACCAGAGACCCAGTACTTC.

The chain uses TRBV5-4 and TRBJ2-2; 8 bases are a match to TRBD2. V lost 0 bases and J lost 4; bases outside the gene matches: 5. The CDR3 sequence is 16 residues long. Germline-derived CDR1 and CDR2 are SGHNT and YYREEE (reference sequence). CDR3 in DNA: TGTGCCAGCAGCTTGGGATTAGCGGGGTCCACCGGGGAGCTGTTTTTT. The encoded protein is CASSLGLAGSTGELFF.

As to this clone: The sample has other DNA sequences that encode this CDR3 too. DNA of the CDR3: TGCGCCAGCAGCTTGGGCGGGGGGAGCTCCTACAATGAGCAGTTCTTC. Translated: CASSLGGGSSYNEQFF. The V call is TRBV5-1, the J call TRBJ2-1; 8 nucleotides align to TRBD2. V lost 0 bases and J lost 0; bases outside the gene matches: 2. This CDR3 is built from 16 residues. The germline V gene encodes CDR1 SGHRS and CDR2 YFSETQ.

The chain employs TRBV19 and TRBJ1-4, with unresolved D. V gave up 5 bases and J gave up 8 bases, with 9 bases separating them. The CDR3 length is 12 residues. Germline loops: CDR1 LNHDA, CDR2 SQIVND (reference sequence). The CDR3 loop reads CASSAGIEKLFF. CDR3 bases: TGTGCCAGTAGTGCCGGTATAGAAAAACTGTTTTTT.

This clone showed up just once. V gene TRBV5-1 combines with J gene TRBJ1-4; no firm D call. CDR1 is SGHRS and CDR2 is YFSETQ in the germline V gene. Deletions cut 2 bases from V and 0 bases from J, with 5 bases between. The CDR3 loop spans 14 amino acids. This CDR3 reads CASSFGATNEKLFF. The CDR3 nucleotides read TGCGCCAGCAGCTTCGGGGCAACTAATGAAAAACTGTTTTTT. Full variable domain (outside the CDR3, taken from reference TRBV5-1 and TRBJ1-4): KAGVTQTPRYLIKTRGQQVTLSCSPISGHRSVSWYQQTPGQGLQFLFEYFSETQRNKGNFPGRFSGRQFSNSRSEMNVSTLELGDSALYLCASSFGATNEKLFFGSGTQLSVL.

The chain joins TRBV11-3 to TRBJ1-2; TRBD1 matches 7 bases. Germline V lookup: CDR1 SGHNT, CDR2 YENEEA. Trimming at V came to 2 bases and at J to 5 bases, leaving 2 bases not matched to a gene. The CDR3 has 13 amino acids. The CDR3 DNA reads TGTGCCAGCAGCTTAAGACAGGGTTATGGCTACACCTTC. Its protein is CASSLRQGYGYTF.

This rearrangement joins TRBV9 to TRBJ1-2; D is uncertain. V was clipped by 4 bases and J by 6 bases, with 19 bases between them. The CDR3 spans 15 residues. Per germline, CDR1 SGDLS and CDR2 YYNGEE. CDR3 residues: CASSSRPLAYNGYTF. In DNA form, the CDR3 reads TGTGCCAGCAGCTCCCGACCCTTAGCCTACAATGGCTACACCTTC.

The CDR3 coding sequence is TGTGCCAGCACCGACCCCAGGGGATGGGAGACCCAGTACTTC. This codes for CASTDPRGWETQYF. The chain has TRBV5-8 and TRBJ2-5; weak D call: TRBD1 (6 bases). Trimming stripped 6 bases from V and 5 bases from J, with 17 bases between. The CDR3 length is 14 residues. Germline-derived CDR1 and CDR2 are SGHTS and YDEGEE.

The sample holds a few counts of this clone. The CDR3 DNA reads TGTGCCAGTCAACCAGCGGGAGAGGGCACAGATACGCAGTATTTT. This sequence encodes CASQPAGEGTDTQYF. V is TRBV28 and J is TRBJ2-3, with TRBD2 matching 8 bases. The CDR3 is made up of 15 amino acids. After removal of 9 bases from V and 1 base from J, the junction contained 9 bases not matched to a gene. CDR1 is MDHEN, CDR2 SYDVKM, per germline.

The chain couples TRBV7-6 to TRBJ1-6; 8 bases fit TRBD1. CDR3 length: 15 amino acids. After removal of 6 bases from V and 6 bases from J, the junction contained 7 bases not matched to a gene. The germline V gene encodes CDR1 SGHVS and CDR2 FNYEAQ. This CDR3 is CASSTQGDVNSPLHF. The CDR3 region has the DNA TGTGCCAGCAGTACACAGGGGGACGTTAATTCACCCCTCCACTTT.

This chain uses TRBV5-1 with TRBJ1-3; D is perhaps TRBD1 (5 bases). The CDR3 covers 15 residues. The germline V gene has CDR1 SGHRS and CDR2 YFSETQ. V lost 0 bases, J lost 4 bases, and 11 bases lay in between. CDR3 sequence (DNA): TGCGCCAGCAGCTTGGATGGGGGGACCGGAAACACCATATATTTT. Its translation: CASSLDGGTGNTIYF. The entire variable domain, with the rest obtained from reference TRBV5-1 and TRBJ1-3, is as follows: KAGVTQTPRYLIKTRGQQVTLSCSPISGHRSVSWYQQTPGQGLQFLFEYFSETQRNKGNFPGRFSGRQFSNSRSEMNVSTLELGDSALYLCASSLDGGTGNTIYFGEGSWLTVV.

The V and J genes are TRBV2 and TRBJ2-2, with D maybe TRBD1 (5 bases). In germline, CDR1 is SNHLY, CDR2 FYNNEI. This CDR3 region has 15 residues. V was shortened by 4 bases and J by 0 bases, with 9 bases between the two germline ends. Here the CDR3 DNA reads TGTGCCAGCAGTGGACAGCTCGCGAACACCGGGGAGCTGTTTTTT. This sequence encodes CASSGQLANTGELFF.

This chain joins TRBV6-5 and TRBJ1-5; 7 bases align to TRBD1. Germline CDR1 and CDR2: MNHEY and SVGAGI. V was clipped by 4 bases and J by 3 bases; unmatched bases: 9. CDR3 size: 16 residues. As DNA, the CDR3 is TGTGCCAGCAGTTTCACCCCTGGACAGGCCAATCAGCCCCAGCATTTT. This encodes CASSFTPGQANQPQHF.

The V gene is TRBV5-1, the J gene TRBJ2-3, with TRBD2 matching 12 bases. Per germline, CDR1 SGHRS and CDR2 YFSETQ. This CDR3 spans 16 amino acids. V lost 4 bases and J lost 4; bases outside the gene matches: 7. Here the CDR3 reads CASSGASGRAPDTQYF. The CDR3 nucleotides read TGCGCCAGCAGCGGGGCTAGCGGGAGGGCCCCAGATACGCAGTATTTT.

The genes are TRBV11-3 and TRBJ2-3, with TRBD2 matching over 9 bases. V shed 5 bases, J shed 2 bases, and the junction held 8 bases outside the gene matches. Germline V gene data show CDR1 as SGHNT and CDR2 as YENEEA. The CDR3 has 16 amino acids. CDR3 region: CASSRGLASITDTQYF. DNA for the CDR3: TGTGCCAGCAGCCGAGGACTAGCGTCGATCACAGATACGCAGTATTTT.

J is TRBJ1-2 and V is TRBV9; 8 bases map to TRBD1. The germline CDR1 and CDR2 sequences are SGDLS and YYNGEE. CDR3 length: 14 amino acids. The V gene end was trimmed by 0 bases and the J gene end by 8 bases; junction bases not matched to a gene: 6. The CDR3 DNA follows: TGTGCCAGCAGCGTAGGACAGGGGAGTATCGGCTACACCTTC. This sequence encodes CASSVGQGSIGYTF. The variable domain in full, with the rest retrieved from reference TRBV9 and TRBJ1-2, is DSGVTQTPKHLITATGQRVTLRCSPRSGDLSVYWYQQSLDQGLQFLIQYYNGEERAKGNILERFSAQQFPDLHSELNLSSLELGDSALYFCASSVGQGSIGYTFGSGTRLTVV.

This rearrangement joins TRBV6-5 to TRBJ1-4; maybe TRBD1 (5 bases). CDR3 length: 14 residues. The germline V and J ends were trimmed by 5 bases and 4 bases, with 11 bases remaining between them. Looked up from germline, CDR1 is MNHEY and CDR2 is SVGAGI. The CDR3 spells CASSRTGVNEKLFF. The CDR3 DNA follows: TGTGCCAGCAGTCGCACAGGTGTTAATGAAAAACTGTTTTTT.

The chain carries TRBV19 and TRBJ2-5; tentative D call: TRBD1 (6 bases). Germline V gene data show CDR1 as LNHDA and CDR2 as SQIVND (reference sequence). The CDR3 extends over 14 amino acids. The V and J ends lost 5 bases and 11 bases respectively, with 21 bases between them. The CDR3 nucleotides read TGTGCCAGTAGTGACGGAACCGGACAGCTGTCGCAGTACTTC. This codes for CASSDGTGQLSQYF.

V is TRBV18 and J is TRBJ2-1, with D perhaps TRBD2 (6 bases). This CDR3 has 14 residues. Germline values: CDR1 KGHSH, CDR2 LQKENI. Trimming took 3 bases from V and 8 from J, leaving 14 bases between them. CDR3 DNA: TGTGCCAGCTCACCTACGATCAGGGAGGATGAGCAGTTCTTC. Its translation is CASSPTIREDEQFF.

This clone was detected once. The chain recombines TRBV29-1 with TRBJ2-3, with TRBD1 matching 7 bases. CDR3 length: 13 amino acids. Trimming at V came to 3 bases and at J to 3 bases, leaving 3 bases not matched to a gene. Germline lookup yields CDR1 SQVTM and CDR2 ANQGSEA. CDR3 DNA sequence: TGCAGCGTTGATGTCAGGGGGACAGATACGCAGTATTTT. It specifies CSVDVRGTDTQYF.